Below are 28 T cell receptor beta chains sequenced from a single sample in a study of OX40 agonist ivuxolimab in advanced cancers. TCRdb's table, derived via immunoSEQ multiplex PCR, lists solely in-frame clones and lacks some. This sample yields about 48,000 clones, of which 79% are seen a single time; around 1.9% belongs to the top ten. The sample consisted of CD4+ or CD8+ T cells sorted from blood, taken in a trial of the OX40 agonist ivuxolimab. Receptors originate from an adult with an advanced solid tumor such as melanoma, head and neck, liver or kidney cancer.

This clone was counted once. The CDR3 DNA is TGCAGCGTTGCGGGGGACAGGGGCTACTACACCTTC. It yields the protein CSVAGDRGYYTF. The chain recombines TRBV29-1 with TRBJ1-2; the match to TRBD1 covers 10 bases. The junction had 6 bases not matched to a gene; V was cut back by 4 bases and J by 10 bases. The CDR3 runs 12 residues. CDR1 SQVTM and CDR2 ANQGSEA come from the germline V gene.

The chain joins TRBV18 to TRBJ1-2; D is unresolved. Germline CDR1 reads KGHSH; CDR2 reads LQKENI. V lost 0 bases and J 8 bases, leaving 16 bases between the germline ends. CDR3 size: 15 residues. The CDR3 protein is CASSPPGQQHLGYTF. The CDR3, as DNA: TGTGCCAGCTCACCACCAGGTCAACAGCATCTGGGCTACACCTTC.

This clone was counted once. J is TRBJ1-2 and V is TRBV28; a possible D gene is TRBD1 (6 bases). The germline V and J ends were trimmed by 3 bases and 5 bases, with 10 bases remaining between them. The CDR3 totals 13 residues. CDR1 and CDR2 from the germline V gene are MDHEN and SYDVKM. The CDR3 loop is CASSFNRAYGYTF. CDR3 coding DNA: TGTGCCAGCAGTTTTAACAGGGCGTATGGCTACACCTTC.

The gene calls are TRBV14 and TRBJ2-3; no reliable D call. CDR3 length: 11 residues. Germline CDR1 SGHDN, CDR2 FVKESK. Trimming took 3 bases from V and 3 from J, leaving 1 base between them. DNA of the CDR3: TGTGCCAGCAGCCATACAGATACGCAGTATTTT. Translated: CASSHTDTQYF. The full variable domain, its missing parts supplied by reference TRBV14 and TRBJ2-3, is EAGVTQFPSHSVIEKGQTVTLRCDPISGHDNLYWYRRVMGKEIKFLLHFVKESKQDESGMPNNRFLAERTGGTYSTLKVQPAELEDSGVYFCASSHTDTQYFGPGTRLTVL.

The chain links TRBV27 to TRBJ1-3; TRBD1 agrees at 9 bases. The CDR3 is made up of 15 amino acids. The germline CDR1 and CDR2 sequences are MNHEY and SMNVEV (reference sequence). Trimming took 4 bases from V and 4 from J; bases not matched to a gene: 5. Here the CDR3 reads CASSSGQGLGNTIYF. CDR3 DNA: TGTGCCAGCAGTTCGGGACAGGGCTTGGGAAACACCATATATTTT.

The count of this clone is one. V usage is TRBV7-6 and J usage is TRBJ2-3, with 7 bases that match TRBD2. The CDR3 length is 17 residues. The V segment lost 2 bases and the J segment 0 bases; nucleotides outside the gene matches: 8. Germline CDR1 and CDR2: SGHVS and FNYEAQ. Here the CDR3 reads CASSLRGSTPSTDTQYF. DNA of the CDR3: TGTGCCAGCAGCTTACGCGGGAGCACCCCTAGCACAGATACGCAGTATTTT.

V usage is TRBV2 and J usage is TRBJ2-7, with D uncertain. In germline, CDR1 is SNHLY, CDR2 FYNNEI. The V gene lost 10 bases and the J gene lost 3 bases, with 16 bases spanning the gap. This CDR3 has 13 amino acids. CDR3 coding DNA: TGTGCCATCCGACTCGGGTCCGGCTACGAGCAGTACTTC. Amino acid sequence: CAIRLGSGYEQYF.

This clone was detected a few times. The V call is TRBV5-1, the J call TRBJ2-3; TRBD2 matches at 11 bases. J gave up 0 bases and V 0 bases, and 9 bases lay outside the gene matches. The CDR3 sequence is 19 residues long. Germline CDR1 SGHRS, CDR2 YFSETQ. CDR3 protein: CASSLALTSGGPSTDTQYF. The CDR3 DNA reads as TGCGCCAGCAGCTTGGCCCTCACTAGCGGGGGCCCGAGCACAGATACGCAGTATTTT.

V gene TRBV11-2 combines with J gene TRBJ2-5, with 7 bases fitting TRBD2. The CDR3 is made up of 15 amino acids. J lost 5 bases, V lost 5 bases, and 11 bases had no gene match. The germline CDR1 and CDR2 sequences are SGHAT and FQNNGV. The CDR3, as DNA: TGTGCCAGCAGCATAGGGGACTACCCGCGGGAGACCCAGTACTTC. Amino acid sequence: CASSIGDYPRETQYF. Full variable domain (missing parts from reference TRBV11-2 and TRBJ2-5): EAGVAQSPRYKIIEKRQSVAFWCNPISGHATLYWYQQILGQGPKLLIQFQNNGVVDDSQLPKDRFSAERLKGVDSTLKIQPAKLEDSAVYLCASSIGDYPRETQYFGPGTRLLVL.

This clone was seen only a few times. The chain joins TRBV11-1 to TRBJ2-7, with TRBD2 as a possible D gene (6 bases). V was clipped by 4 bases and J by 3 bases, with 22 bases between them. This CDR3 spans 17 amino acids. From germline, CDR1 is SGHAT and CDR2 FQDESV (reference sequence). DNA for the CDR3: TGTGCCAGCAGCTCACGTGCTTCGGGACTGATTTACTACGAGCAGTACTTC. Protein product: CASSSRASGLIYYEQYF.

V and J are TRBV29-1 and TRBJ1-1; possibly TRBD1 for D (6 bases). The CDR3 sequence is 16 residues long. CDR1 is SQVTM and CDR2 is ANQGSEA in the germline V gene. V dropped 4 bases and J dropped 0 bases, with 18 bases sitting between them. CDR3 amino acids: CSVVGGVGGVNTEAFF. Written as DNA, the CDR3 is TGCAGCGTTGTGGGGGGTGTAGGGGGTGTGAACACTGAAGCTTTCTTT.

This chain uses TRBV5-1 with TRBJ2-2; D gene unclear. V was clipped by 0 bases and J by 7 bases, with 10 bases between them. Germline V gene lookup returns CDR1 SGHRS and CDR2 YFSETQ. This CDR3 region has 14 residues. The CDR3, as DNA: TGCGCCAGCAGCTTGGATAAAGTGGACGGGGAGCTGTTTTTT. Protein product: CASSLDKVDGELFF.

The chain uses TRBV5-6 and TRBJ1-4; no firm D call. With 0 bases removed from V and 7 bases from J, the gap between germline ends came to 7 bases. The germline V gene encodes CDR1 SGHDT and CDR2 YYEEEE. There are 13 residues in the CDR3. The CDR3 spells CASSLVRREKLFF. The DNA for the CDR3 is TGTGCCAGCAGCTTGGTCCGCCGTGAAAAACTGTTTTTT.

The rearrangement joins TRBV6-5 to TRBJ2-3; 7 bases map to TRBD1. The CDR3 length is 14 residues. With 6 bases clipped from V and 0 bases from J, the junction kept 3 bases outside the gene matches. The germline V gene encodes CDR1 MNHEY and CDR2 SVGAGI. In DNA form, the CDR3 reads TGTGCCAGCAGGAGGGGGCCCAGCACAGATACGCAGTATTTT. This encodes CASRRGPSTDTQYF.

This chain links TRBV5-4 with TRBJ2-5; 10 nucleotides match TRBD2. The CDR3 loop spans 14 amino acids. V lost 5 bases and J lost 3; bases outside the gene matches: 4. CDR1 is SGHNT and CDR2 is YYREEE in the germline V gene (reference sequence). Here the CDR3 reads CASSQAGGKETQYF. In nucleotides, the CDR3 is TGTGCCAGCAGTCAAGCGGGGGGGAAAGAGACCCAGTACTTC.

This chain connects TRBV11-2 to TRBJ2-1, with D possibly TRBD2 on 5 matching bases. Deletions cut 0 bases from V and 12 bases from J, with 9 bases between. Germline CDR1 reads SGHAT; CDR2 reads FQNNGV. This CDR3 region has 12 residues. Here the CDR3 reads CASSLDQTRQFF. The CDR3 nucleotides are TGTGCCAGCAGCTTAGATCAAACTAGGCAGTTCTTC.

The chain employs TRBV19 and TRBJ2-7; D might be TRBD1 or TRBD2, each matching 6 bases. CDR1 and CDR2 (germline): LNHDA, SQIVND (reference sequence). Between the trimmed V and J ends, which lost 2 bases and 3 bases, there was a span of 14 bases. CDR3 length: 15 residues. The CDR3 sequence: CASSIRGGGLYEQYF. CDR3 nucleotide sequence: TGTGCCAGTAGTATACGAGGGGGAGGTCTCTACGAGCAGTACTTC.

This chain links TRBV7-2 with TRBJ1-6; D possibly corresponds to TRBD1 (6 bases). The V and J ends lost 3 bases and 0 bases respectively, with 6 bases between them. The CDR3 runs 15 residues. CDR1 is SGHTA, CDR2 FQGNSA, per germline. CDR3 in DNA: TGTGCCAGCAGCTTGGACAGCTCCTATAATTCACCCCTCCACTTT. Its protein is CASSLDSSYNSPLHF.

V is TRBV6-1 and J is TRBJ2-1, with TRBD2 identical over 7 bases. The germline V gene encodes CDR1 MNHNS and CDR2 SASEGT. CDR3 length: 12 amino acids. J was trimmed by 7 bases and V by 7 bases; bases with no gene match: 4. The CDR3 spells CASTRGGNEQFF. In nucleotides, the CDR3 is TGTGCCAGCACGAGGGGAGGGAATGAGCAGTTCTTC.

J is TRBJ1-5 and V is TRBV5-6; D perhaps matches TRBD1 (5 bases). The CDR3 loop spans 15 amino acids. Trimming cost V 4 bases and J 5 bases, with 16 bases left between them. From germline, CDR1 is SGHDT and CDR2 YYEEEE. As DNA, the CDR3 is TGTGCCAGCAGCACCGGGACGAGATCTTATCAGCCCCAGCATTTT. Encoded protein: CASSTGTRSYQPQHF.

The chain links TRBV2 to TRBJ2-3; 8 bases are a match to TRBD2. Germline trimming cut 2 bases from V and 0 bases from J; bases unmatched to any gene: 4. The CDR3 covers 16 residues. Germline V gene data show CDR1 as SNHLY and CDR2 as FYNNEI. CDR3 region: CASSEQSGGSTDTQYF. The CDR3 DNA reads as TGTGCCAGCAGTGAACAGAGCGGGGGAAGCACAGATACGCAGTATTTT.

V and J are TRBV6-6 and TRBJ1-3; no clear D. Germline loops: CDR1 MNHNY, CDR2 SVGAGI (reference sequence). The germline V and J ends were trimmed by 0 bases and 2 bases, with 8 bases remaining between them. The CDR3 sequence is 15 residues long. The CDR3 nucleotides read TGTGCCAGCAGTTACTCCGGAGCGGCTGGAAACACCATATATTTT. Translation gives CASSYSGAAGNTIYF.

In its sample, this clone was seen once. The chain employs TRBV6-5 and TRBJ2-5, with no clear D. CDR1 and CDR2 from the germline V gene are MNHEY and SVGAGI. V lost 0 bases, J lost 5 bases, and 7 bases lay in between. CDR3 length equals 13 residues. The CDR3 sequence is CASSYSIRETQYF. CDR3 bases: TGTGCCAGCAGTTACTCGATAAGGGAGACCCAGTACTTC.

The CDR3 region has the DNA TGCAGCGTTGTCAGAAGCGGCGCTAGCTCCTACGAGCAGTACTTC. Encoded protein: CSVVRSGASSYEQYF. This rearrangement joins TRBV29-1 to TRBJ2-7, with TRBD2 as a possible D gene (5 bases). Germline values: CDR1 SQVTM, CDR2 ANQGSEA. V lost 4 bases and J lost 0, with 16 bases in between. The CDR3 extends over 15 amino acids.

The chain joins TRBV21-1 to TRBJ1-5; the table gives TRBD1 as D, unverified against the DNA. TRBV21-1 is given as a pseudogene. This CDR3 comprises 19 residues. This CDR3 reads CASSKAGGQGVRSNQPQHF. CDR3 coding DNA: TGTGCCAGCAGCAAAGCCGGGGGACAGGGGGTGAGGAGCAATCAGCCCCAGCATTTT.

This rearrangement joins TRBV30 to TRBJ1-5, with D possibly being TRBD1 (5 bases). Trimming took off 1 base at V and 4 bases at J, with 8 bases between the two ends. Germline V gene data show CDR1 as GTSNPN and CDR2 as SVGIG (reference sequence). The CDR3 is 13 residues long. The CDR3 DNA follows: TGTGCCTGGAGTGCTAGACAGAATCAGCCCCAGCATTTT. As protein: CAWSARQNQPQHF.

This clone was counted a few times. This chain uses TRBV5-4 with TRBJ1-3, with D tentatively TRBD1 (6 bases). The CDR3 runs to 14 residues. Germline V CDR1 and CDR2: SGHNT, YYREEE (reference sequence). V was shortened by 0 bases and J by 2 bases, with 6 bases between the two germline ends. CDR3 bases: TGTGCCAGCAGCTTGGCAGGGGCTGGAAACACCATATATTTT. As protein: CASSLAGAGNTIYF. Variable domain in full (rest from reference TRBV5-4 and TRBJ1-3): ETGVTQSPTHLIKTRGQQVTLRCSSQSGHNTVSWYQQALGQGPQFIFQYYREEENGRGNFPPRFSGLQFPNYSSELNVNALELDDSALYLCASSLAGAGNTIYFGEGSWLTVV.

This chain links TRBV29-1 with TRBJ2-2, with 7 bases identical to TRBD1. Germline V gene lookup returns CDR1 SQVTM and CDR2 ANQGSEA. The CDR3 is made up of 14 amino acids. The trim removed 6 bases at V and 1 base at J, leaving 5 bases unmatched. CDR3 sequence reads: CSVADRVNTGELFF. Here the CDR3 DNA reads TGCAGCGTCGCCGACAGGGTGAACACCGGGGAGCTGTTTTTT.